This TCR beta chain was documented in a study of cytomegalovirus exposure and HLA in healthy donors (TCRdb year 2017). Some background on the complete study: An earlier analysis of under 600 of the donors reported 276 Gb of sequence data and roughly 100 million unique TCR beta sequences from 150 million to 200 million T cells. An early release that covered more than 550 HLA-typed donors contained approximately 300 gigabases of sequencing data and tens of millions of unique TCR sequences. The genetic ancestry cluster associated with self-reported Caucasian donors included 70% to 85% of the 300 to 450 genotyped donors. The study was designed to test whether signatures of past pathogen exposure could be identified by cataloging public T cell receptors. The T cell repertoires of around 670 subjects were profiled by immunosequencing and related to cytomegalovirus serostatus. Besides the first cohort of roughly 700 subjects, a separate validation cohort made up of over a hundred different subjects was used. To predict cytomegalovirus infection status, the study combined high-throughput TCR immunosequencing, statistical association of individual TCRs with disease status, and machine learning. A later analysis re-examined previously published TCR beta repertoires from more than 600 donors and added high-resolution HLA genotyping to investigate patterns of TCR occurrence. In the later analysis, no new phenotypic data were used to find candidate immune exposures; instead, reliance was placed on TCR beta sequences and their occurrence across donors. An earlier analysis of roughly 580 of the donors used high-throughput TCR beta sequencing to judge whether each TCR beta V gene segment behaved as functional or pseudogenic. Donor age, sex, ethnicity and CMV serostatus were compiled together with the repertoire data. A later genetic analysis took genome-wide SNP genotypes for about 65% of the 666 donors and used that subset as a discovery cohort. All discovery cohort repertoires had been generated on a single sequencing platform. HLA typing covered class I and class II loci at four-digit resolution. The number of donors typed differed by locus, with 629-630 for A, B, C, DRB1 and DQB1, roughly 520 for DQA1, 600 to 610 for DPA1, and some 440 for DPB1. Roughly 5 DR-DQ haplotypes were handled as single units for association and clustering because linkage in the cohort was strong. Across about 380 genotyped donors of the cohort, an average of approximately 240,000 unique TCR beta nucleotide sequences per donor were sequenced, and roughly a sixth of those sequences were non-productive.

Here is what the overall study found, with its caveats: Most TCR sequences were seen in very few donors, while some public TCRs were found in many individuals. In a later analysis, most CMV-associated TCR beta chains were found to appear HLA-restricted, with HLA associations seemingly driven largely by CMV exposure. Compared with equally common non-associated chains, HLA-associated TCR beta chains in a later analysis were more clonally expanded and had lower generation probabilities. Correlated functional status among segregating V segments might be attributable to linkage disequilibrium, but an unknown experimental factor could not be ruled out. In a later analysis, several top co-occurrence clusters were reported to appear linked to parvovirus B19, influenza, CMV and Epstein-Barr virus. In a later genetic analysis, a missense DCLRE1C variant was associated with V-gene and J-gene trimming of TCR beta chains, and the association was replicated in an independent cohort. An earlier analysis of several hundred of the donors showed that most TCR beta V segments appeared in productive rearrangements either about 87% or about 30% of the time, which broadly matched IMGT annotations. In both the original and validation cohorts, the classifier was reported to diagnose cytomegalovirus status with high specificity and sensitivity. A further reported finding was that TCR beta sequences accurately predicted the HLA-A and HLA-B alleles for most subjects in the first cohort. For the cohort, immune exposure information was limited to CMV serostatus. The study listed 164 TCR beta chains as associated with cytomegalovirus. Strong co-occurrence of HLA alleles, especially DR and DQ, made assigning TCR associations to individual alleles difficult. The authors suggested that the approach could potentially be generalized to other disease states and immunological phenotypes. HLA typing was unavailable for some donors at each locus, so association tests used only the typed subset. According to a later genetic analysis, donors in an Asian-associated ancestry cluster had fewer N-insertions in productive TCRs than the approximately 650-donor mean. Because the 87-base-pair reads could not distinguish some IMGT-functional V segments, including TRBV6-2 and TRBV6-3, those segments were excluded. A group of highly shared sequence variants was considered likely to be a technical artifact of the sequencing pipeline. In a later analysis, TCR association rates were found to vary across HLA loci, with the most associated TCRs seen for DRB1 alleles and the fewest for HLA-C alleles. In vitro tests confirmed that a few of the cytomegalovirus-associated TCR beta chains recognize cytomegalovirus antigens. In this cohort, only TCR beta chains were sequenced, and detectable features were limited by the absence of alpha or paired-chain data. Seventeen rarely observed V segments, including chromosome 9 orphons, were excluded from the earlier analysis of several hundred of the donors because counts were too low. Specific HLA alleles were associated with 15,000 to 20,000 TCR beta sequences at a false discovery rate of 0.05 in a later analysis. The presence/absence analyses assumed that sequencing depth was roughly uniform across donors, and that assumption may not be true.

Library preparation used the immunoSEQ multiplex PCR assay. For the multiplex PCR, a mixture combining 60 forward primers for TCR Vbeta segments and 13 reverse primers for TCR Jbeta segments was used. The CDR3 region of rearranged TCR beta genes was amplified from genomic DNA by a multiplex PCR assay. On the Illumina HiSeq System, the amplified TCR beta libraries were sequenced as 87-base-pair reads. Processing in the source paper ran as follows. Across the 500 to 700 repertoires, a later analysis counted 80 million or so unique TCR beta chains, roughly 11 million of which were shared by at least two donors. Raw reads were error-corrected and collapsed into unique sequences by a nearest-neighbor algorithm in which closely related sequences were merged to remove PCR and sequencing errors. V, D and J gene segments were assigned by aligning CDR3 sequences to IMGT reference sequences. Each retained sequence needed at least a six-nucleotide match to both a V gene segment and a J gene segment. Rearrangements were called productive when the CDR3 lacked stop codons and stayed in frame with V and J; all others were non-productive. CDR3 was defined by IMGT convention, running from the second conserved V-encoded cysteine to the conserved J-encoded phenylalanine. The earlier analysis of about 620 of the donors excluded sequences that lacked an unambiguous match to a single V gene segment. An earlier analysis of roughly 590 of the donors called V segments functional above 56.7% productive rearrangements and segregating when the between-donor standard deviation exceeded 5%. A statistical classification framework was built for diagnosing cytomegalovirus status from the catalog of TCR beta chain sequences. In a later analysis, V and J genes were assigned by comparing TCR nucleotide sequences against IMGT/GENE-DB human TR gene sequences. Using the TCRdist pipeline, a later analysis assigned CDR3 sequences along with most-parsimonious VDJ recombination scenarios. In a later analysis, each TCR beta chain was defined by its CDR3 amino acid sequence together with its V-gene family, and reads lacking a unique V-gene family were excluded. In a later analysis, some 600 highly shared, low-generation-probability nucleotide sequences were removed to address suspected cross-contamination and a sequencing artifact. In a later analysis, a clonal expansion index for each public chain was calculated from normalized within-repertoire ranks of inferred template counts. Generation probabilities in a later analysis came from a VDJ recombination model fitted to out-of-frame rearrangements, and those results were checked against IGoR. In a later analysis, hypergeometric tests were used to score TCR-TCR, TCR-HLA and TCR-CMV co-occurrence, with a repertoire-size bias correction applied to TCR pairs. A later analysis estimated false discovery rates by permuting HLA or CMV assignments 20 times. In a later analysis, co-occurring TCRs were grouped using DBSCAN, and TCRdist sequence similarity was added for clustering within HLA-allele-positive subsets. Repertoires with fewer than 30,000 or more than 120,000 public chains, plus five repertoires with anomalous nucleotide sharing, were excluded from co-occurrence clustering. This immuneACCESS table, as held by TCRdb, lists in-frame sequences with V and J called but not all clones. Of the missing ones, under half trace to an unresolved V gene in checked studies; the others have no known cause. That table supplies the V and J calls and clone size; D and trimming were determined from the DNA. This sample lists 130,000 or so clones; roughly 80% were detected once. Around 1.6% of the sample is in the top ten clones.

On this clone itself: Its antigen has not been determined. No much larger clonotype is one base removed from it; base qualities were not supplied.

The cohort consisted of some 670 healthy bone marrow donors. Cohort members were all nominally healthy when sampled, although unrecorded immune exposures were likely present. The donor tested CMV seronegative and was one of the 352 seronegative cohort members. Every donor gave a peripheral blood sample, and the peripheral blood mononuclear cells from that sample were used for TCR beta sequencing. Genomic DNA was extracted from the blood cell samples with the Qiagen DNeasy Blood Extraction Kit. From a lookup of the germline V gene, CDR1 and CDR2 are SGHAT and FQNNGV. The germline ends are 10 bases apart after V is trimmed by 5 bases and J by 4 bases. Including cysteine and phenylalanine, the CDR3 has 13 amino acids. The sequence is cut down to CDR3 DNA, 39 bases in frame from base 1.

Sequencing was done on a sample of PBMCs. The sequence came from a female donor in good health and CMV-seronegative. The chain links TRBV11-2 with TRBJ2-3, and TRBD1 may be the D gene, going by 5 matching bases. In nucleotide form, the sequence is TGTGCCAGCAGCCGACCAGGGCCAGATACGCAGTATTTT. Its protein is CASSRPGPDTQYF. Here the CDR3 is joined to the reference TRBV11-2 and TRBJ2-3 genes, and the full variable domain is: EAGVAQSPRYKIIEKRQSVAFWCNPISGHATLYWYQQILGQGPKLLIQFQNNGVVDDSQLPKDRFSAERLKGVDSTLKIQPAKLEDSAVYLCASSRPGPDTQYFGPGTRLTVL.